Given below is one T cell receptor (beta chain) in context. The data were taken from a study of regulatory T cells in long-lasting Graves disease. Documented time point: newly diagnosed GD, antithyroid drugs for less than 3 months. There was RNA extracted from PBMCs, and the TCR library was made from it. The CDR3 length is 14 residues. The germline CDR1 and CDR2 sequences are SGHTA and FQGNSA. V was shortened by 4 bases and J by 2 bases, with 10 bases between the two germline ends. Sequencing libraries for TCR beta were prepared with iRepertoire HTBI primers and Arm-PCR of CDR3 regions. TCRdb fed the multiplex PCR reads into MiXCR, producing one record per CDR3 protein. The data contain fewer than 500,000 distinct CDR3 sequences, around 16% of them singletons. The data were also submitted as part of a second study, on T cells in Graves' hyperthyroidism and ophthalmopathy. From that paper: HTBI primers were used for first-round RT-PCR of the TCR CDR3. Blood also held most thyroid clonotypes expanded beyond 0.001. Ophthalmopathy, which appeared later, was predicted by the model a median approximately 6 months before onset.

The sample in question was peripheral blood mononuclear cells (PBMCs), obtained at new diagnosis, from a patient treated with antithyroid drugs. This TCR came from a man aged 40-55 years with Graves disease. The chain is built from TRBV7-2 and TRBJ2-3; either TRBD1 or TRBD2 may supply D (5 bases each). The chain's CDR3 is CASSSGPDTDTQYF. In DNA form, the CDR3 reads TGTGCCAGCAGCTCGGGGCCCGACACAGATACGCAGTATTTT. The variable domain in full, completed from reference TRBV7-2 and TRBJ2-3, reads GAGVSQSPSNKVTEKGKDVELRCDPISGHTALYWYRQSLGQGLEFLIYFQGNSAPDKSGLPSDRFSAERTGGSVSTLTIQRTQQEDSAVYLCASSSGPDTDTQYFGPGTRLTVL.